The 21 T cell receptor beta chains in this list originate from one sample, sequenced in a study of T-cell memory formation after mild COVID-19 (dated by TCRdb to 2020 to 2023). Receptor amplification or capture employed 5' RACE. The listed sequencing device is Illumina NovaSeq 6000. TCRdb trimmed public reads at Q25 via fastp, called clones via MiXCR and kept in-frame beta chains. Each entry is one CDR3 protein sequence, shown with its most common DNA and genes. The table for this sample lists about 560,000 distinct CDR3 sequences; roughly 21% of them were counted only once. The top ten clones comprise roughly 8.1% of the sample. Sequenced input: PBMCs or a T cell subset sorted from them (not recorded which). The receptors here all came from an adult woman who had mild COVID-19 (a few samples of this study predate the infection). The sample titles of this study are shuffled in the database, so cell type and time point are left out; the donor was told from shared clones.

CDR3 DNA sequence: TGCAGTGCTAGACCGGGACAGGGTGATTCACCCCTCCACTTT. Amino acid sequence: CSARPGQGDSPLHF. This chain joins TRBV20-1 and TRBJ1-6; TRBD1 matches 9 bases. This CDR3 has 14 residues. J was trimmed by 8 bases and V by 2 bases; bases with no gene match: 4. CDR1 DFQATT and CDR2 SNEGSKA come from the germline V gene (reference sequence).

This chain joins TRBV6-2 or TRBV6-3 and TRBJ1-2, with D perhaps TRBD1 (6 bases). Deletions cut 0 bases from V and 7 bases from J, with 24 bases between. CDR3 length: 18 amino acids. Germline V gene sequence: CDR1 MNHEY, CDR2 SVGEGT. The CDR3 DNA reads TGTGCCAGCAGTTACTCGCGTGAGAAGGGGGTTAGAGTTCGTGGCTACACCTTC. Translated: CASSYSREKGVRVRGYTF.

J is TRBJ2-2 and V is TRBV7-2; 12 nucleotides align to TRBD1. The CDR3 spans 16 residues. The germline gives CDR1 SGHTA, CDR2 FQGNSA. The trim removed 4 bases at V and 5 bases at J, leaving 5 bases unmatched. CDR3 sequence: CASSWGQGAGTGELFF. CDR3 coding DNA: TGTGCCAGCAGCTGGGGACAGGGGGCCGGAACCGGGGAGCTGTTTTTT.

CDR3 amino acids: CASSEWKGRETQYF. The CDR3 DNA reads as TGTGCCAGCAGTGAATGGAAGGGGAGAGAGACCCAGTACTTC. V and J are TRBV2 and TRBJ2-5; D assignment may be TRBD1 or TRBD2 (5 bases each). V lost 2 bases, J lost 4 bases, and 11 bases lay in between. Germline values: CDR1 SNHLY, CDR2 FYNNEI. The CDR3 is made up of 14 amino acids.

The chain is built from TRBV27 and TRBJ2-3; 9 bases agree with TRBD1. In germline, CDR1 is MNHEY, CDR2 SMNVEV (reference sequence). The CDR3 covers 17 residues. V dropped 6 bases and J dropped 2; count of bases not matched to a gene: 12. The CDR3 sequence is CASRPPGQGWYTDTQYF. CDR3 DNA sequence: TGTGCCAGCAGACCGCCCGGACAGGGGTGGTACACAGATACGCAGTATTTT.

V usage is TRBV20-1 and J usage is TRBJ2-1, with 15 bases fitting TRBD2. This CDR3 has 14 amino acids. Trimming removed 6 bases from V and 12 bases from J; junction bases left unmatched: 9. The V gene's germline CDR1 is DFQATT and CDR2 SNEGSKA (reference sequence). DNA for the CDR3: TGCAGTGCAGCCGGGACTAGCGGGAGGCAGGGGCAGTTCTTC. Its translation: CSAAGTSGRQGQFF.

In this sample, this clonotype turned up a few times. CDR3: CASSRPGLGTGELFF. Written as DNA, the CDR3 is TGTGCCAGTAGTAGACCGGGACTGGGCACCGGGGAGCTGTTTTTT. The rearrangement links TRBV19 to TRBJ2-2; perhaps TRBD2 as D (6 bases). The CDR3 is 15 amino acids. CDR1 LNHDA and CDR2 SQIVND come from the germline V gene (reference sequence). The V end was cut by 4 bases, the J end by 4 bases, with 13 bases between.

This clonotype was seen a few times. The J gene is TRBJ2-3, the V gene TRBV7-8, with 10 bases aligning to TRBD2. Germline loops: CDR1 SGHVS, CDR2 FQNEAQ. The CDR3 loop spans 18 amino acids. V shed 2 bases and J 4 bases; nucleotides not matched to a gene: 12. The CDR3: CASSLLGIYSGGPDTQYF. The CDR3 nucleotides are TGTGCCAGCAGCTTATTGGGTATTTATAGCGGGGGGCCAGATACGCAGTATTTT.

In its sample, this clonotype was seen many times. The J gene is TRBJ2-3, the V gene TRBV7-2, with 10 bases fitting TRBD2. Germline assignment: CDR1 SGHTA and CDR2 FQGNSA. This CDR3 is 16 amino acids long. J was trimmed by 8 bases and V by 5 bases; bases with no gene match: 13. The chain's CDR3 is CASSPPGLAVLVTQYF. CDR3 nucleotides: TGTGCCAGCAGCCCTCCCGGACTAGCGGTATTAGTTACGCAGTATTTT.

In this sample, this clonotype turned up a few times. This chain connects TRBV9 to TRBJ1-2; the match to TRBD1 covers 8 bases. CDR3 length equals 15 residues. With 1 base clipped from V and 4 bases from J, the junction kept 6 bases outside the gene matches. The germline V gene encodes CDR1 SGDLS and CDR2 YYNGEE. The CDR3 DNA reads as TGTGCCAGCAGCGTAACTTGGACAGGGTCCTATGGCTACACCTTC. It yields the protein CASSVTWTGSYGYTF.

This clonotype turned up a few times. The chain is built from TRBV6-5 and TRBJ1-5; D remains unclear. The V gene's germline CDR1 is MNHEY and CDR2 SVGAGI. Trimming pared 8 bases from V and 0 bases from J, leaving 5 bases between. This CDR3 contains 12 residues. The DNA of the CDR3 is TGTGCCAGCCTACCTAGCAATCAGCCCCAGCATTTT. It encodes CASLPSNQPQHF.

This clonotype has more than one count but fewer than ten. The chain joins TRBV27 to TRBJ1-5, with unresolved D. The CDR3 loop spans 14 amino acids. Trimming shortened V by 3 bases and J by 1 base, and 7 bases separated the two germline ends. Germline values: CDR1 MNHEY, CDR2 SMNVEV (reference sequence). CDR3 amino acids: CASSFMGSNQPQHF. DNA for the CDR3: TGTGCCAGCAGTTTTATGGGGAGCAATCAGCCCCAGCATTTT.

The V call is TRBV7-9, the J call TRBJ2-7; TRBD1 agrees at 9 bases. Germline assignment: CDR1 SEHNR and CDR2 FQNEAQ (reference sequence). The CDR3 sequence is 15 residues long. V shed 5 bases and J 0 bases; nucleotides not matched to a gene: 5. CDR3: CASSDDRGSSYEQYF. The CDR3 DNA reads as TGTGCCAGCAGCGACGACAGGGGGAGCTCCTACGAGCAGTACTTC. Using reference TRBV7-9 and TRBJ2-7 for the parts outside the CDR3, the full variable domain is DTGVSQNPRHKITKRGQNVTFRCDPISEHNRLYWYRQTLGQGPEFLTYFQNEAQLEKSRLLSDRFSAERPKGSFSTLEIQRTEQGDSAMYLCASSDDRGSSYEQYFGPGTRLTVT.

The chain carries TRBV12-3 or TRBV12-4 and TRBJ1-3; no clear D. This CDR3 has 14 amino acids. Trimming removed 6 bases at V and 2 bases at J, with 11 bases between. The chain's CDR3 is CASSSNTAGNTIYF. CDR3 nucleotide sequence: TGTGCCAGCAGCTCCAACACGGCTGGAAACACCATATATTTT.

This clonotype has more than one count but fewer than ten. V usage is TRBV6-4 and J usage is TRBJ1-2; D may be TRBD1 (6 bases). CDR1 and CDR2 from the germline V gene are MRHNA and SNTAGT. The V end was cut by 3 bases, the J end by 6 bases, with 8 bases between. The CDR3 covers 12 residues. The CDR3 here is CASSEQGNGYTF. The CDR3 bases are TGTGCCAGCAGTGAACAGGGCAATGGCTACACCTTC.

A few counts support this clonotype. The CDR3 DNA is TGTGCCAGCAGCTTAGCGTTAAGTACAGGCCCCGCTACGGAAGAGCAGTACTTC. Its protein is CASSLALSTGPATEEQYF. The V gene is TRBV7-8, the J gene TRBJ2-7; a possible D gene is TRBD1 (5 bases). In germline, CDR1 is SGHVS, CDR2 FQNEAQ. V was clipped by 0 bases and J by 7 bases, with 25 bases between them. This CDR3 contains 18 residues.

This clonotype was counted between two and nine times. This chain links TRBV10-3 with TRBJ1-5; TRBD1 matches at 9 bases. Germline CDR1 reads ENHRY; CDR2 reads SYGVKD. V lost 6 bases to trimming and J lost 5 bases; unmatched junction nucleotides: 8. The CDR3 is 15 amino acids. This CDR3 is CAISPEGQGHQPQHF. Here the CDR3 DNA reads TGTGCCATCAGCCCGGAGGGACAGGGTCATCAGCCCCAGCATTTT.

There are a few counts of this clonotype. The chain employs TRBV19 and TRBJ1-5; 9 nucleotides match TRBD1. V lost 3 bases and J lost 7; bases outside the gene matches: 4. The CDR3 has 14 residues. Per germline, CDR1 LNHDA and CDR2 SQIVND (reference sequence). The chain's CDR3 is CASSMGQGEQPQHF. CDR3 in DNA: TGTGCCAGTAGTATGGGACAGGGCGAACAGCCCCAGCATTTT.

This clonotype has a handful of counts. The chain has TRBV24-1 and TRBJ2-1, with D possibly matching TRBD2 (5 bases). The germline CDR1 and CDR2 sequences are KGHDR and SFDVKD. The germline V and J ends were trimmed by 3 bases and 3 bases, with 8 bases remaining between them. This CDR3 has 14 amino acids. The CDR3 DNA reads as TGTGCCACCAGTGATCGAGCGGACTACAATGAGCAGTTCTTC. This codes for CATSDRADYNEQFF.

This clonotype occurred once. The V call is TRBV19, the J call TRBJ1-1, with 8 bases fitting TRBD1. The CDR3 length is 13 residues. Trimming at V came to 8 bases and at J to 1 base, leaving 3 bases not matched to a gene. The germline V gene encodes CDR1 LNHDA and CDR2 SQIVND (reference sequence). The CDR3 sequence is CASQQGGNTEAFF. CDR3 sequence (DNA): TGTGCCAGTCAACAGGGGGGGAACACTGAAGCTTTCTTT.

The rearrangement links TRBV20-1 to TRBJ2-7; D may correspond to TRBD1 or TRBD2 (5 bases each). This CDR3 comprises 15 residues. From germline, CDR1 is DFQATT and CDR2 SNEGSKA (reference sequence). Trimming took off 0 bases at V and 5 bases at J, with 17 bases between the two ends. CDR3: CSARDLRDPHDEQYF. CDR3 nucleotide sequence: TGCAGTGCTAGAGACCTCCGGGACCCCCACGACGAGCAGTACTTC.